Shown below are 14 T cell receptor beta chains from a single sample sequenced in a study of shared clonotypes between healthy human individuals. Measured with immunoSEQ multiplex PCR; TCRdb has only the in-frame clones, and not every one. The table shows about 2 million clones, with over 85% occurring only once. Terminally differentiated effector memory CD45RA+ cells were excluded from the naive CD8 cells, which were CD45RO-negative and positively selected for CCR7. Sequencing was carried out using naive CD8+ T cells sorted from blood. The source of these receptors is a man aged 18 to 30 in good health.

This chain joins TRBV15 and TRBJ1-5; D not certain. The CDR3 length is 18 residues. Trimming shortened V by 0 bases and J by 0 bases, and 15 bases separated the two germline ends. Germline CDR1 is LNHNV and CDR2 is YYDKDF (reference sequence). The CDR3 DNA is TGTGCCACCAGCAGAGATCGGCGCAGCCAAAATAGCAATCAGCCCCAGCATTTT. Its translation is CATSRDRRSQNSNQPQHF.

The gene calls are TRBV9 and TRBJ2-3; 7 bases map to TRBD2. V lost 1 base and J lost 3; bases outside the gene matches: 11. Germline lookup yields CDR1 SGDLS and CDR2 YYNGEE. The CDR3 has 17 amino acids. The CDR3 region is CASSVPLGGTWTDTQYF. In nucleotides, the CDR3 is TGTGCCAGCAGCGTACCTCTCGGGGGGACGTGGACAGATACGCAGTATTTT.

V usage is TRBV6-1 and J usage is TRBJ1-5; D gene unclear. The CDR3 sequence is 15 residues long. V shed 2 bases and J shed 6 bases, with 14 bases lying between them. Germline values: CDR1 MNHNS, CDR2 SASEGT. The CDR3 DNA is TGTGCCAGCAGTGAACCGGGTGTATTCGGTCAGCCCCAGCATTTT. Protein sequence: CASSEPGVFGQPQHF.

The gene calls are TRBV27 and TRBJ1-5, with D tentatively TRBD1 (6 bases). The CDR3 spans 16 residues. Germline lookup yields CDR1 MNHEY and CDR2 SMNVEV (reference sequence). V was trimmed by 5 bases and J by 4 bases, leaving 18 bases between them. The CDR3 DNA reads TGTGCCAGCAGTCCCTCCTCAGGGGAAAGGAATCAGCCCCAGCATTTT. This gives the protein CASSPSSGERNQPQHF.

This chain joins TRBV9 and TRBJ1-1, with D perhaps matching TRBD1 (6 bases). V lost 3 bases to trimming and J lost 0 bases, with 15 bases between them. The CDR3 has 16 residues. Germline V gene data show CDR1 as SGDLS and CDR2 as YYNGEE. In DNA form, the CDR3 reads TGTGCCAGCAGCGGAGGGGGGACGGTGATGAACACTGAAGCTTTCTTT. This gives the protein CASSGGGTVMNTEAFF.

The V and J genes are TRBV10-2 and TRBJ2-5; 10 nucleotides agree with TRBD2. Germline V CDR1 and CDR2: WSHSY, SAAADI. The length of the CDR3 is 14 residues. V lost 5 bases, J lost 5 bases, and 5 bases stayed unmatched. CDR3 DNA: TGCGCCAGCAGTCTAGCGGGAGTTGCGGAGACCCAGTACTTC. Its translation: CASSLAGVAETQYF.

Of note for this clone: Other nucleotide sequences in the sample specify the same CDR3. J is TRBJ1-5 and V is TRBV28; no definite D call. Trimming took 5 bases from V and 0 from J, leaving 2 bases between them. Germline V CDR1 and CDR2: MDHEN, SYDVKM. The CDR3 length is 12 residues. CDR3 protein: CASSDSNQPQHF. CDR3 in DNA: TGTGCCAGCAGTGATAGCAATCAGCCCCAGCATTTT.

The V call is TRBV4-3, the J call TRBJ2-7, with unresolved D. Germline V gene data show CDR1 as LGHNA and CDR2 as YSLEER. The CDR3 totals 15 residues. The V gene lost 1 base and the J gene lost 2 bases, with 12 bases spanning the gap. In DNA, the CDR3 is TGCGCCAGCAGCCAAGTTCTGGACGGGCCCTACGAGCAGTACTTC. Its protein is CASSQVLDGPYEQYF.

The gene calls are TRBV11-3 and TRBJ2-1; D is perhaps TRBD1 or TRBD2 (5 bases each). Germline lookup yields CDR1 SGHNT and CDR2 YENEEA. V gave up 5 bases and J gave up 3 bases, with 11 bases separating them. The CDR3 has 14 amino acids. CDR3: CASSLGAFYNEQFF. The CDR3 DNA reads as TGTGCCAGCAGCCTCGGGGCCTTCTACAATGAGCAGTTCTTC. The full variable domain, completed using reference TRBV11-3 and TRBJ2-1, is EAGVVQSPRYKIIEKKQPVAFWCNPISGHNTLYWYLQNLGQGPELLIRYENEEAVDDSQLPKDRFSAERLKGVDSTLKIQPAELGDSAVYLCASSLGAFYNEQFFGPGTRLTVL.

CDR3 in DNA: TGTGCCAGCAGCGTAGACAGGCAAAAAGACACCGGGGAGCTGTTTTTT. It is translated as CASSVDRQKDTGELFF. The chain joins TRBV9 to TRBJ2-2; TRBD1 is a possible D gene (5 bases). Germline V gene sequence: CDR1 SGDLS, CDR2 YYNGEE. The germline V and J ends were trimmed by 0 bases and 3 bases, with 12 bases remaining between them. The CDR3 length is 16 residues.

V usage is TRBV7-9 and J usage is TRBJ1-5; 8 nucleotides line up with TRBD1. The length of the CDR3 is 15 residues. Germline trimming cut 5 bases from V and 2 bases from J; bases unmatched to any gene: 5. Looked up from germline, CDR1 is SEHNR and CDR2 is FQNEAQ (reference sequence). CDR3: CASSETGVGNQPQHF. The CDR3 DNA follows: TGTGCCAGCAGCGAGACAGGGGTGGGCAATCAGCCCCAGCATTTT.

This clone appeared a single time. This chain joins TRBV19 and TRBJ2-1; D is unresolved. Trimming stripped 1 base from V and 9 bases from J, with 10 bases between. CDR1 LNHDA and CDR2 SQIVND come from the germline V gene (reference sequence). The CDR3 spans 13 residues. Written as DNA, the CDR3 is TGTGCCAGTAGTATAGGAGGTTCGGCTGAGCAGTTCTTC. Its protein is CASSIGGSAEQFF.

This chain links TRBV7-6 with TRBJ2-7, with D maybe TRBD1 (5 bases). CDR3 length: 18 residues. Trimming stripped 3 bases from V and 2 bases from J, with 23 bases between. CDR1 and CDR2 (germline): SGHVS, FNYEAQ. CDR3 region: CASSLSHIQGYPPYEQYF. CDR3 DNA: TGTGCCAGCAGCTTGTCTCACATTCAGGGATATCCTCCCTACGAGCAGTACTTC.

The chain joins TRBV4-1 to TRBJ2-7, with 9 bases that match TRBD2. Losses at the gene ends were 2 bases for V and 2 bases for J; bases not matched to a gene: 10. Germline assignment: CDR1 MGHRA and CDR2 YSYEKL. This CDR3 is 17 amino acids long. This chain's CDR3 is CASSQIGTSLRPYEQYF. CDR3 sequence (DNA): TGCGCCAGCAGCCAAATTGGGACTAGCCTTCGACCCTACGAGCAGTACTTC.